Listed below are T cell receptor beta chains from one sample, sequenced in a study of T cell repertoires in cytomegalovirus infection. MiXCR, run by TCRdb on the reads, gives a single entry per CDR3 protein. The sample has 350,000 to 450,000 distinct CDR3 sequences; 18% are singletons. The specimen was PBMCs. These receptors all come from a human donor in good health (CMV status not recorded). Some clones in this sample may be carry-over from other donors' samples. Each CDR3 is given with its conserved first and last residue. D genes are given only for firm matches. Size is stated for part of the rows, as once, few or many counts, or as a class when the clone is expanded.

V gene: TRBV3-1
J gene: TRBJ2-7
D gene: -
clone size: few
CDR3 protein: CASSPTTDTYEQYF
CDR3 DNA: TGTGCCAGCAGCCCGACGACGGATACCTACGAGCAGTACTTC

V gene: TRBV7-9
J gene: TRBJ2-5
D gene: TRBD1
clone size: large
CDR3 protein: CASSWTGLETQYF
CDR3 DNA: TGTGCCAGCAGCTGGACAGGGTTGGAGACCCAGTACTTC

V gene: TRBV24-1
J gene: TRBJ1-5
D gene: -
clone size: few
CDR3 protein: CATSDLVPDQPQHF
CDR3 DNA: TGTGCCACCAGTGATTTAGTCCCGGATCAGCCCCAGCATTTT

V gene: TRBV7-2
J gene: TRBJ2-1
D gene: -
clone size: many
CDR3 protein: CASRYGGGAYNEQFF
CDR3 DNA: TGTGCCAGCAGGTACGGGGGCGGCGCCTACAATGAGCAGTTCTTC

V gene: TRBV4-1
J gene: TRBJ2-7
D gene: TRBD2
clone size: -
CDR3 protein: CASSRRRSGDDEQYF
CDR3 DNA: TGCGCCAGCAGCCGAAGAAGGAGCGGGGACGACGAGCAGTACTTC

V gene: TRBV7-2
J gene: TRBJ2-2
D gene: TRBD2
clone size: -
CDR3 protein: CASRGLAGATGELFF
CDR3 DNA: TGTGCCAGCAGGGGACTAGCGGGGGCTACCGGGGAGCTGTTTTTT

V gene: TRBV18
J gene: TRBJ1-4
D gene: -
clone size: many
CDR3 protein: CASSPQELNEKLFF
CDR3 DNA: TGTGCCAGCTCACCACAGGAGCTGAATGAAAAACTGTTTTTT

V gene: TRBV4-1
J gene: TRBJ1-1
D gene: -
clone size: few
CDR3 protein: CASSQEAAGSPEAFF
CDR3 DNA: TGCGCCAGCAGCCAAGAGGCGGCAGGGTCACCTGAAGCTTTCTTT

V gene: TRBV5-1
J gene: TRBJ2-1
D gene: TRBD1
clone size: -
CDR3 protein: CASSPEETGSYNEQFF
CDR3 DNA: TGCGCCAGCAGCCCCGAGGAGACAGGGTCGTATAATGAGCAGTTCTTC

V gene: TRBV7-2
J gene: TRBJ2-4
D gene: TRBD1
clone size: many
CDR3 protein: CASSLDRGAKNIQYF
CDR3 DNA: TGTGCCAGCAGCTTGGACAGGGGAGCCAAAAACATTCAGTACTTC

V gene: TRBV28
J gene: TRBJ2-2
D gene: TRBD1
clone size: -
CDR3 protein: CATPRDRVSGELFF
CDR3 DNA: TGTGCCACTCCCAGGGACAGGGTATCCGGGGAGCTGTTTTTT

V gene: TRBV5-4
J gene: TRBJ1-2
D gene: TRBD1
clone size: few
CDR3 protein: CASSSQQGQGGYTF
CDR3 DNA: TGTGCCAGCAGCTCCCAACAGGGGCAGGGTGGCTACACCTTC

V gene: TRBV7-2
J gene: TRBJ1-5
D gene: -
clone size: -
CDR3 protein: CASSLVWGQDQPQHF
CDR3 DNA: TGTGCCAGCAGCTTAGTTTGGGGGCAGGATCAGCCCCAGCATTTT

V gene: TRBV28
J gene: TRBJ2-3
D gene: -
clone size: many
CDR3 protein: CASSSTGIIGADTQYF
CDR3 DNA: TGTGCCAGCAGTTCCACCGGGATCATAGGCGCAGATACGCAGTATTTT

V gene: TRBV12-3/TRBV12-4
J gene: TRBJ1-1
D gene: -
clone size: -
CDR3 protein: CARTLGRNTEAFF
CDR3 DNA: TGTGCCAGGACCCTGGGACGGAACACTGAAGCTTTCTTT

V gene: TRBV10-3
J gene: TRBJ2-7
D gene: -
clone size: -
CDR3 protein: CAISDGTRTYEQYF
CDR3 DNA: TGTGCCATCAGTGATGGGACGCGGACCTACGAGCAGTACTTC

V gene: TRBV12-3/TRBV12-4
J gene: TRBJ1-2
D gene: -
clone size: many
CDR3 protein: CASSQRNSPSLTNYGYTF
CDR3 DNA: TGTGCCAGCAGCCAAAGGAACAGCCCAAGCCTTACTAACTATGGCTACACCTTC

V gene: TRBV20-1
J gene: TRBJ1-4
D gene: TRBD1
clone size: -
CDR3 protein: CSGATGVKKLFF
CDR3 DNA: TGCAGTGGCGCGACAGGGGTGAAAAAACTGTTTTTT

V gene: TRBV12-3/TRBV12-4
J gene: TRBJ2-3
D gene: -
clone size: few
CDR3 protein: CASSFTGESTDTQYF
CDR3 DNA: TGTGCCAGCAGTTTTACGGGGGAAAGCACAGATACGCAGTATTTT

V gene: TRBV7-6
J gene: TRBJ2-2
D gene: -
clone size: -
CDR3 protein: CASRVGGGRTGELFF
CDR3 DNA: TGTGCCAGCAGAGTAGGGGGAGGTCGTACCGGGGAGCTGTTTTTT

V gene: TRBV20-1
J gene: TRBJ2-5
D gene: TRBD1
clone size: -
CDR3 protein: CSAPGTGGEAQYF
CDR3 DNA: TGCAGTGCCCCCGGGACAGGGGGCGAGGCCCAGTACTTC

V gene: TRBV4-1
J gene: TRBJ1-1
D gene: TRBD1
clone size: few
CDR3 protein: CASSPHLRGPDTEAFF
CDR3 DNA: TGCGCCAGCAGCCCACACCTCAGGGGGCCCGACACTGAAGCTTTCTTT

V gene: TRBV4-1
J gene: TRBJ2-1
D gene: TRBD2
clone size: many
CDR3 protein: CASSLRVAGLNEQFF
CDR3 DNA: TGTGCCAGCAGCCTTCGAGTAGCGGGCCTCAATGAGCAGTTCTTC

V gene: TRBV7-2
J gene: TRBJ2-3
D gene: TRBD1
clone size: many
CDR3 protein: CASLRTGGSTDTQYF
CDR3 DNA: TGTGCCAGTTTACGGACAGGGGGAAGCACAGATACGCAGTATTTT

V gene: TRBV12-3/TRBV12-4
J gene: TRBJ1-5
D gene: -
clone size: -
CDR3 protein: CASSSSLGNQPQHF
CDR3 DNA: TGTGCCAGCAGCTCCAGTCTCGGCAATCAGCCCCAGCATTTT

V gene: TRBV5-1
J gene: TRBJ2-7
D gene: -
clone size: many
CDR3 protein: CASSSGGEDSEQYF
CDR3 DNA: TGCGCCAGCAGCTCCGGAGGGGAGGACTCCGAGCAGTACTTC

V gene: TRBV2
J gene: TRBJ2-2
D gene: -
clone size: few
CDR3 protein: CASSGRMNTGELFF
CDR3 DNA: TGTGCCAGCAGTGGGCGGATGAACACCGGGGAGCTGTTTTTT

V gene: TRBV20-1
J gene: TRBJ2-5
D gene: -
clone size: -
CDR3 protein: CSARAPYRIRETQYF
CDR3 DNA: TGCAGTGCTAGAGCCCCCTACCGGATCAGGGAGACCCAGTACTTC

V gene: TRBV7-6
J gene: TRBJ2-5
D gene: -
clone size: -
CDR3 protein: CASSLGETRGGETQYF
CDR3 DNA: TGTGCCAGCAGCTTAGGGGAGACTAGGGGCGGCGAGACCCAGTACTTC

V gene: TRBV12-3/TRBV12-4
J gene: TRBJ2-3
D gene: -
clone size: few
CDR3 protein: CASSPTSLGTDTQYF
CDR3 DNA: TGTGCCAGCAGCCCGACTAGTCTGGGCACAGATACGCAGTATTTT

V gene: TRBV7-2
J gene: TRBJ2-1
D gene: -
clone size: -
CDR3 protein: CASSLRGPPSNEQFF
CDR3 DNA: TGTGCCAGCAGCTTAAGGGGACCGCCCTCCAATGAGCAGTTCTTC

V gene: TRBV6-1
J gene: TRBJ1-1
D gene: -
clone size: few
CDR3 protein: CASIPTGLSNTEAFF
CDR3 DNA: TGTGCCAGCATTCCCACGGGCCTCTCGAACACTGAAGCTTTCTTT

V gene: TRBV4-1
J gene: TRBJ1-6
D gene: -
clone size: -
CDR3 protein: CASSQLGLNDSPLHF
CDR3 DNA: TGCGCCAGCAGCCAACTGGGACTCAACGATTCACCCCTCCACTTT

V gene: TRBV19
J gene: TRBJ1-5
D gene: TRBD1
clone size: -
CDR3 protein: CASSRDRDRVISNNQPQHF
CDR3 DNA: TGTGCCAGTAGTAGAGACCGGGACAGAGTAATTAGTAACAATCAGCCCCAGCATTTT

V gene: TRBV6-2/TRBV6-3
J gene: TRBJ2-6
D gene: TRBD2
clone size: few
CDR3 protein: CASSYKRGRSSGANVLTF
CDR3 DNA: TGTGCCAGCAGTTACAAGCGGGGTCGGAGCTCTGGGGCCAACGTCCTGACTTTC

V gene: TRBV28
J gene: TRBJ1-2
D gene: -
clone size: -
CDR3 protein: CASSFLGGAGANYGYTF
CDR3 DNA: TGTGCCAGCAGTTTTCTAGGGGGGGCCGGAGCTAACTATGGCTACACCTTC

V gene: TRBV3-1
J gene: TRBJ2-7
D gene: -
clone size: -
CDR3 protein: CASSSRVNYEQYF
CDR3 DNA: TGTGCCAGCAGCTCCAGGGTGAACTACGAGCAGTACTTC

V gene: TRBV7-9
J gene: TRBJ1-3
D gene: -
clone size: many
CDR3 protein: CASTVDISNTIYF
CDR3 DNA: TGTGCCAGCACCGTGGACATAAGCAACACCATATATTTT

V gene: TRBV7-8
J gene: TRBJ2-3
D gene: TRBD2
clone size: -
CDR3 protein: CASSLDSGRRSDTQYF
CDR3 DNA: TGTGCCAGCAGCTTAGATAGCGGGAGACGGTCAGATACGCAGTATTTT

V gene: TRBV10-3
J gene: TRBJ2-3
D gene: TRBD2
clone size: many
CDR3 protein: CAIKPSGSSTDTQYF
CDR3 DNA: TGTGCCATCAAACCTAGCGGCTCTAGCACAGATACGCAGTATTTT

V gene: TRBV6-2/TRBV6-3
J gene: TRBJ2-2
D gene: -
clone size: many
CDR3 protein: CATTRDLNTGELFF
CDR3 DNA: TGTGCCACCACAAGGGACTTAAACACCGGGGAGCTGTTTTTT

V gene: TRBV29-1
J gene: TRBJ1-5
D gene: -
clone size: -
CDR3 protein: CSVGDDSNQPQHF
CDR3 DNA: TGCAGCGTTGGAGATGACAGCAATCAGCCCCAGCATTTT

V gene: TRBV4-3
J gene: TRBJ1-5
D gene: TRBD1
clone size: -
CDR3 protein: CASSQDGGTGEAPQHF
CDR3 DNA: TGCGCCAGCAGCCAAGATGGTGGGACAGGAGAGGCGCCCCAGCATTTT

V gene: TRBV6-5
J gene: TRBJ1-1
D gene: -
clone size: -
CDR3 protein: CASRKRVRDTEAFF
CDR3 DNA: TGTGCCAGCAGGAAAAGAGTACGTGACACTGAAGCTTTCTTT

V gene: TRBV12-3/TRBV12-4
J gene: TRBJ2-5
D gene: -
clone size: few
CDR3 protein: CASSWDGRETQYF
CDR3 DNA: TGTGCCAGCAGTTGGGACGGGCGGGAGACCCAGTACTTC

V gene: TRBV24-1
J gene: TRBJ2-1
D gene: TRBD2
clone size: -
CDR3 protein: CATSDDGGGTVYNEQFF
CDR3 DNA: TGTGCCACCAGTGACGACGGCGGGGGGACCGTTTACAATGAGCAGTTCTTC

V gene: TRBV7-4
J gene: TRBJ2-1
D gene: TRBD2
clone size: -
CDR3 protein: CASILLGGDNEQFF
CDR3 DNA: TGTGCCAGCATCTTACTGGGAGGGGACAATGAGCAGTTCTTC

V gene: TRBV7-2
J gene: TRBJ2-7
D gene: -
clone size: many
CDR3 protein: CASSSQRNFEQYF
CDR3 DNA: TGTGCCAGCAGCTCACAGCGGAACTTCGAGCAGTACTTC

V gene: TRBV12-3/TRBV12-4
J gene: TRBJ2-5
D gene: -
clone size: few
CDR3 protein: CASSPERAGYETQYF
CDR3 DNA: TGTGCCAGCAGCCCCGAGAGGGCTGGTTACGAGACCCAGTACTTC

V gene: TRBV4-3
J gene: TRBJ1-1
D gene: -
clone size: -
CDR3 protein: CASSQVPLSRNTEAFF
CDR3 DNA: TGCGCCAGCAGCCAAGTCCCGTTGAGCCGGAACACTGAAGCTTTCTTT

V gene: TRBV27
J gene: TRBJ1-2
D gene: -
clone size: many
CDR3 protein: CASKPGDPYGYTF
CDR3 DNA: TGTGCCAGCAAGCCGGGGGACCCCTATGGCTACACCTTC

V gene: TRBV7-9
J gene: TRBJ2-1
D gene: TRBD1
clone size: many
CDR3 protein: CASSLGTGGREQFF
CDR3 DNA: TGTGCCAGCAGCTTAGGGACAGGGGGCAGGGAGCAGTTCTTC

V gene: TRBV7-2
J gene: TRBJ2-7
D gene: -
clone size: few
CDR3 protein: CASSLKGSNEQYF
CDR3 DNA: TGTGCCAGCAGCTTAAAGGGTTCCAACGAGCAGTACTTC

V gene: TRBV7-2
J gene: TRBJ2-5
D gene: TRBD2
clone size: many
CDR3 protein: CASTDPGASGGQTQYF
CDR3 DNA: TGTGCCAGCACCGACCCCGGGGCTAGCGGGGGGCAGACCCAGTACTTC

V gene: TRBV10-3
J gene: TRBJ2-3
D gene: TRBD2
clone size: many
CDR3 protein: CAISTGLAATDTQYF
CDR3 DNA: TGTGCCATCAGTACAGGACTAGCGGCCACAGATACGCAGTATTTT

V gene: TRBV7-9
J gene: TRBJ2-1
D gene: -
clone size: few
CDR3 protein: CASSETAGGNEQFF
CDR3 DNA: TGTGCCAGCAGCGAAACAGCTGGGGGCAATGAGCAGTTCTTC

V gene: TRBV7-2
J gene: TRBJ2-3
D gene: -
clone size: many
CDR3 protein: CASSSRGASDTQYF
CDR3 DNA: TGTGCCAGCAGCTCCCGGGGGGCCTCAGATACGCAGTATTTT

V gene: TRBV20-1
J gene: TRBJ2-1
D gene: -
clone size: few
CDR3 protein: CSARRPGRNNEQFF
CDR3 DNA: TGCAGTGCTAGGAGACCGGGTCGTAACAATGAGCAGTTCTTC

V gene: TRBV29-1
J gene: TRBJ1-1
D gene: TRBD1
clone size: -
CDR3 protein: CSVADRANTEAFF
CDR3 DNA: TGCAGCGTTGCCGACAGGGCGAACACTGAAGCTTTCTTT